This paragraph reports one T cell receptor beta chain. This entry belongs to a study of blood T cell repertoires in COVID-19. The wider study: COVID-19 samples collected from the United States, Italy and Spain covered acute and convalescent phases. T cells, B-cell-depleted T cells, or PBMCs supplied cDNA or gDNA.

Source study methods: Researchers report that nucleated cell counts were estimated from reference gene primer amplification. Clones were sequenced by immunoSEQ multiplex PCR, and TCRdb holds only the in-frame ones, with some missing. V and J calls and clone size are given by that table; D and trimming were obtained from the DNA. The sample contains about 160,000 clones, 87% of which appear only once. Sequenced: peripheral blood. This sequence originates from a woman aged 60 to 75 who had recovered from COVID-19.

The CDR3: CASSPGADTQYF. CDR3 bases: TGCGCCAGCAGCCCGGGGGCAGATACGCAGTATTTT. The genes are TRBV10-2 and TRBJ2-3; D perhaps matches TRBD2 (6 bases). Germline V gives CDR1 WSHSY, CDR2 SAAADI. The V and J ends lost 6 bases and 4 bases respectively, with 8 bases between them. This CDR3 is built from 12 residues.